This TCR beta chain was retrieved from a study of blood T cell repertoires in COVID-19. On the study more broadly: Acute and convalescent COVID-19 samples came from the United States, Italy and Spain. T cells, B-cell-depleted T cells, or PBMCs provided the cDNA or gDNA that served as material.

Germline values: CDR1 SGHTS, CDR2 YDEGEE. The V gene end was trimmed by 0 bases and the J gene end by 9 bases; junction bases not matched to a gene: 3. This CDR3 has 13 residues. Original data processing: Amplifying reference gene primers gave estimates of nucleated cell counts. TCRdb keeps only in-frame clones here, not all; method: immunoSEQ multiplex PCR. That table supplies the V and J calls and clone size; D and trimming were determined from the DNA. The sample lists tens of thousands of clones, less than 90% occurring once. The sequence derives from an elderly woman with acute or convalescent COVID-19. The rearrangement joins TRBV5-8 to TRBJ1-5; 7 nucleotides agree with TRBD1. The sequencing sample was made of peripheral blood. This CDR3 reads CASSLDRGAPQHF. In nucleotides, the CDR3 is TGTGCCAGCAGCTTGGACAGGGGAGCGCCCCAGCATTTT.